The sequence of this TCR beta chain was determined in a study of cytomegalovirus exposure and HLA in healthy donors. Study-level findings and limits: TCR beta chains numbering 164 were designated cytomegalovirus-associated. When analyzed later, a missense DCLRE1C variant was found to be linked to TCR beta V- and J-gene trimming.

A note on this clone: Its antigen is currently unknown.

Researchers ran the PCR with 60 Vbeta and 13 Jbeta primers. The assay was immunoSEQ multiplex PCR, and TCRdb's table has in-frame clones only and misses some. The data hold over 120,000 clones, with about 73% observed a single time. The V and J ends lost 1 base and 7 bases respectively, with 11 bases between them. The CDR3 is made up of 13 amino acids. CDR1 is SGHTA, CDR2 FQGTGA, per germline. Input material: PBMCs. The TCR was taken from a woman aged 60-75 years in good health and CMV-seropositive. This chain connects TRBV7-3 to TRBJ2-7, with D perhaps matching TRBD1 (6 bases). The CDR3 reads CASSLNRASEQYF. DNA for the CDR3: TGTGCCAGCAGCTTAAACAGGGCGAGTGAGCAGTACTTC.